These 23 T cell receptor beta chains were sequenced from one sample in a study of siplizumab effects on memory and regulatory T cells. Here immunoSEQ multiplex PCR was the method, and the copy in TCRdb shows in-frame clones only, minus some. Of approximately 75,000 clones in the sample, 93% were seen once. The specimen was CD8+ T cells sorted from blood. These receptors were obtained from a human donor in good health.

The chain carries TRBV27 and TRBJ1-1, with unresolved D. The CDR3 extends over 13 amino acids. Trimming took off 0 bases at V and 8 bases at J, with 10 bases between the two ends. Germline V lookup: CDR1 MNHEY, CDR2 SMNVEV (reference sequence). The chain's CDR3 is CASSLSGRVEAFF. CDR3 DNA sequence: TGTGCCAGCAGTTTATCGGGGAGGGTCGAAGCTTTCTTT.

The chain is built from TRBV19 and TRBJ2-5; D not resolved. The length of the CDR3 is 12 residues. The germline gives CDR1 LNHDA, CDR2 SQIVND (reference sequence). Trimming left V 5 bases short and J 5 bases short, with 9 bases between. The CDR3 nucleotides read TGTGCCAGTAGTCCTAACGGGGAGACCCAGTACTTC. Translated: CASSPNGETQYF.

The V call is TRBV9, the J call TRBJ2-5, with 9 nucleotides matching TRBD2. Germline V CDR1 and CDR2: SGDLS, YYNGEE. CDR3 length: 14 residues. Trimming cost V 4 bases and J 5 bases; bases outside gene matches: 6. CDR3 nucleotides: TGTGCCAGCAGCTTTAGCGGGGGCAGGGAGACCCAGTACTTC. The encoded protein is CASSFSGGRETQYF.

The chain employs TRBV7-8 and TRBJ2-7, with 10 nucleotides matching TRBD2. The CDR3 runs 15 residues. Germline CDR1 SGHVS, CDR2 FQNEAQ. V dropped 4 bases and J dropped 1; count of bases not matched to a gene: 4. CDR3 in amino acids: CASSWPSGGSYEQYF. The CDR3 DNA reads TGTGCCAGCAGCTGGCCTAGCGGGGGATCCTACGAGCAGTACTTC. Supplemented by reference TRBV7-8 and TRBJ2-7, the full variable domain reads GAGVSQSPRYKVAKRGQDVALRCDPISGHVSLFWYQQALGQGPEFLTYFQNEAQLDKSGLPSDRFFAERPEGSVSTLKIQRTQQEDSAVYLCASSWPSGGSYEQYFGPGTRLTVT.

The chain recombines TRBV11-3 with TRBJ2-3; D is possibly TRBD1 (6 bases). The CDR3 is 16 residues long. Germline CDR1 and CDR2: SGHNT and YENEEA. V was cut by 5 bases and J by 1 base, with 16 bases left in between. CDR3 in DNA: TGTGCCAGCAGCACCACAGGGATCCTAGGCACAGATACGCAGTATTTT. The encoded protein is CASSTTGILGTDTQYF.

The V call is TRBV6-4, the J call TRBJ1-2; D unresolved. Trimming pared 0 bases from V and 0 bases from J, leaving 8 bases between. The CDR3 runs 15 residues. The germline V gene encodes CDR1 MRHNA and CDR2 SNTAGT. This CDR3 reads CASSDSPDANYGYTF. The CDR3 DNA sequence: TGTGCCAGCAGTGACTCTCCAGATGCTAACTATGGCTACACCTTC.

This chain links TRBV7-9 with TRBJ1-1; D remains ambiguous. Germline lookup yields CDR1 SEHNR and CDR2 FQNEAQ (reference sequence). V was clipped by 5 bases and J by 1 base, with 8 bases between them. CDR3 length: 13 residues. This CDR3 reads CASSQGSNTEAFF. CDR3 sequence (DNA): TGTGCCAGCAGCCAAGGGTCGAACACTGAAGCTTTCTTT.

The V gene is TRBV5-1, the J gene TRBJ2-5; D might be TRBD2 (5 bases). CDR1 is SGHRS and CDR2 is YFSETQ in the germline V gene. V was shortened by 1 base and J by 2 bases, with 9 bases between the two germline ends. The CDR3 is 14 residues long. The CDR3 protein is CASSLFPGQETQYF. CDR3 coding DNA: TGCGCCAGCAGCTTGTTCCCGGGACAAGAGACCCAGTACTTC.

CDR3 in DNA: TGTGCCAGCAGCTCGGAGTTAGGGGGCAAGCAGTTCTTC. Its translation: CASSSELGGKQFF. The chain uses TRBV7-3 and TRBJ2-1; 7 nucleotides agree with TRBD1. The CDR3 length is 13 residues. CDR1 is SGHTA, CDR2 FQGTGA, per germline. The J segment lost 11 bases and the V segment lost 4 bases, leaving 8 bases of the junction unmatched.

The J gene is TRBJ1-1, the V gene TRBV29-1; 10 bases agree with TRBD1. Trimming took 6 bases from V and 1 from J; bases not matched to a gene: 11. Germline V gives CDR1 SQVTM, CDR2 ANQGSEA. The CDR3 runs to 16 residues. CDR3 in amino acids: CSVVGQGRGGNTEAFF. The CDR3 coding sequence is TGCAGCGTGGTGGGACAGGGGCGCGGTGGGAACACTGAAGCTTTCTTT.

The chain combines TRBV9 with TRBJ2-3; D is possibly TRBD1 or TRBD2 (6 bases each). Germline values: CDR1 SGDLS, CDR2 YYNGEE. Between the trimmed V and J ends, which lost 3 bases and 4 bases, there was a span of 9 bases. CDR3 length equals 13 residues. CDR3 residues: CASSGGASDTQYF. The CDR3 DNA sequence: TGTGCCAGCAGCGGGGGGGCATCAGATACGCAGTATTTT. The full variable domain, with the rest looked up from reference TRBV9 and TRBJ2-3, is DSGVTQTPKHLITATGQRVTLRCSPRSGDLSVYWYQQSLDQGLQFLIQYYNGEERAKGNILERFSAQQFPDLHSELNLSSLELGDSALYFCASSGGASDTQYFGPGTRLTVL.

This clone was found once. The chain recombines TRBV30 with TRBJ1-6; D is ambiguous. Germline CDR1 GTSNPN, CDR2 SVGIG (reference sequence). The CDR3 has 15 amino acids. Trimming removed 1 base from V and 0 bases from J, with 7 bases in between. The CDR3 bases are TGTGCCTGGAGTGAGAGTAGCTCCTATAATTCACCCCTCCACTTT. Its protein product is CAWSESSSYNSPLHF.

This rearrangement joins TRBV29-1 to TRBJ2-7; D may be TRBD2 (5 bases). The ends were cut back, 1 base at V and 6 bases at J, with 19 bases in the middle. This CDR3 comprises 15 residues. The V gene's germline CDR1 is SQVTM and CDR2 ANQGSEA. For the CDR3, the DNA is TGCAGCGTTGAAGTAGAGTATCGTCACGGAGGCGAGCAGTACTTC. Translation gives CSVEVEYRHGGEQYF.

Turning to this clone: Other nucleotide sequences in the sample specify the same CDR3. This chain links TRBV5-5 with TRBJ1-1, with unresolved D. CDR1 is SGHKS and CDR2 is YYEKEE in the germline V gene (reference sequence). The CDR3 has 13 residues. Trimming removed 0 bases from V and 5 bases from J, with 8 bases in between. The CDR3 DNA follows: TGTGCCAGCAGCTTGGGGGTCGGGACTGAAGCTTTCTTT. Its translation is CASSLGVGTEAFF. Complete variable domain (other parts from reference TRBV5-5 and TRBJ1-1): DAGVTQSPTHLIKTRGQQVTLRCSPISGHKSVSWYQQVLGQGPQFIFQYYEKEERGRGNFPDRFSARQFPNYSSELNVNALLLGDSALYLCASSLGVGTEAFFGQGTRLTVV.

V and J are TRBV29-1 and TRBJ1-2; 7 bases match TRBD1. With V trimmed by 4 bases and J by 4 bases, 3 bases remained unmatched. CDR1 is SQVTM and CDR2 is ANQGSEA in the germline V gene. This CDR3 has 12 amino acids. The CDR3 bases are TGCAGCGTTGGGGGACAGTTCTATGGCTACACCTTC. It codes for CSVGGQFYGYTF. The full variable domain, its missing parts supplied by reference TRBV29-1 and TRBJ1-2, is SAVISQKPSRDICQRGTSLTIQCQVDSQVTMMFWYRQQPGQSLTLIATANQGSEATYESGFVIDKFPISRPNLTFSTLTVSNMSPEDSSIYLCSVGGQFYGYTFGSGTRLTVV.

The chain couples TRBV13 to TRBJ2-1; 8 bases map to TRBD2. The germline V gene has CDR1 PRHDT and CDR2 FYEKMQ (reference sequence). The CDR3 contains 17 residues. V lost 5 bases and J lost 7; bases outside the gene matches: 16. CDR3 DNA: TGTGCCAGCAGCGCCCTAGGGCGGGGGGCCCAATTAAATGAGCAGTTCTTC. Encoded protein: CASSALGRGAQLNEQFF.

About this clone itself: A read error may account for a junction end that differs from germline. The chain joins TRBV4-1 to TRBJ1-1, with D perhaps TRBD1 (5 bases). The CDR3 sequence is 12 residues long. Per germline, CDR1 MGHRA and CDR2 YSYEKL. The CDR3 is CASNQGRTEAFF. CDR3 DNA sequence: TGCGCCAGCAACCAAGGCCGGACAGAAGCTTTCTTT.

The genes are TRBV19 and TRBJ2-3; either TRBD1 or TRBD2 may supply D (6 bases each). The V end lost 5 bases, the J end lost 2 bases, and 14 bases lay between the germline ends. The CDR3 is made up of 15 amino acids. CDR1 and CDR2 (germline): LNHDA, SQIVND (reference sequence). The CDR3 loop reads CASSSPGAFTDTQYF. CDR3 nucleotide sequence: TGTGCCAGTAGTTCGCCGGGGGCCTTCACAGATACGCAGTATTTT.

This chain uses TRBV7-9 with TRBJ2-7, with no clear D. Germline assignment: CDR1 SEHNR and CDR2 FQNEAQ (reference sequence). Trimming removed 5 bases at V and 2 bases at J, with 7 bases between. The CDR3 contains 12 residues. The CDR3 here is CASSLPPYEQYF. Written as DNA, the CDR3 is TGTGCCAGCAGCCTCCCTCCCTACGAGCAGTACTTC.

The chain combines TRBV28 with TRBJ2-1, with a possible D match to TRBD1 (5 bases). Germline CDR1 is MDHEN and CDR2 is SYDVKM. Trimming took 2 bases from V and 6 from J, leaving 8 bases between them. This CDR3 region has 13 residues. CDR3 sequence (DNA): TGTGCCAGCAGTTTAGACAGCAGCAATGAGCAGTTCTTC. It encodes CASSLDSSNEQFF.

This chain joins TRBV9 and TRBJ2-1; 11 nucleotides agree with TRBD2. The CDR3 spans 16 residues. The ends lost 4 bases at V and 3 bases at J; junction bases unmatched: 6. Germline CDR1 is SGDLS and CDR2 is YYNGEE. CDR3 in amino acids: CASSKLAGEIYNEQFF. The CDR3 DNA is TGTGCCAGCAGCAAACTAGCGGGGGAGATCTACAATGAGCAGTTCTTC.

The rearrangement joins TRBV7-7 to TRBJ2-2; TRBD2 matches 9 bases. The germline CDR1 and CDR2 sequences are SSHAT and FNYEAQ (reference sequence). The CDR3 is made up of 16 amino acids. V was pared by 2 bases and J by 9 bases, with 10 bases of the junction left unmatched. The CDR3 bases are TGTGCCAGCAGCTTATTGGCTAGCGGGGACGAGAGGGAGCTGTTTTTT. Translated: CASSLLASGDERELFF.

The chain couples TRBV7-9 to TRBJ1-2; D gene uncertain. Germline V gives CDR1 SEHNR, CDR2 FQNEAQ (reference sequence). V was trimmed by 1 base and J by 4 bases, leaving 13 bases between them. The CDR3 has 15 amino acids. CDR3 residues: CASSLGTGGGYGYTF. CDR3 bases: TGTGCCAGCAGCTTAGGTACGGGAGGAGGCTATGGCTACACCTTC.